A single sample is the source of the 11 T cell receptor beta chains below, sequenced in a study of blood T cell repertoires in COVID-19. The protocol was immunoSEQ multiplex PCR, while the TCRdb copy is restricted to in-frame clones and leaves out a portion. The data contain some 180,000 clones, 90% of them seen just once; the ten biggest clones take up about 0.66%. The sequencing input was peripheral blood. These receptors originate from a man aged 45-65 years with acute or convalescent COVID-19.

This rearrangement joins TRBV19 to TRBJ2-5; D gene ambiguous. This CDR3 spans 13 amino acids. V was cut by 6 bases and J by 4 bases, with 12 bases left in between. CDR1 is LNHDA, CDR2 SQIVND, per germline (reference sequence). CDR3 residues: CASRGESLETQYF. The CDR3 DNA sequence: TGTGCCAGTAGGGGCGAGAGTTTAGAGACCCAGTACTTC.

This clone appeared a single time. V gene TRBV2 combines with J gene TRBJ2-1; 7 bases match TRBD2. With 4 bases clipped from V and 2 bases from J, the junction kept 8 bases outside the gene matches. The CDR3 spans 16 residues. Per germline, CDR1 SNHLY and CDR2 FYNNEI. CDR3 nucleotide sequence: TGTGCCAGCAGTGGGACTAGTTTGTCCCCCTACAATGAGCAGTTCTTC. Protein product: CASSGTSLSPYNEQFF.

CDR3 in DNA: TGCAGCGTTGCTGAACCACTCGGAGTGCGGGGCTACACCTTC. Its protein product is CSVAEPLGVRGYTF. The V and J genes are TRBV29-1 and TRBJ1-2; D remains unclear. V lost 4 bases to trimming and J lost 8 bases, with 20 bases between them. The CDR3 is made up of 14 amino acids. The germline V gene has CDR1 SQVTM and CDR2 ANQGSEA.

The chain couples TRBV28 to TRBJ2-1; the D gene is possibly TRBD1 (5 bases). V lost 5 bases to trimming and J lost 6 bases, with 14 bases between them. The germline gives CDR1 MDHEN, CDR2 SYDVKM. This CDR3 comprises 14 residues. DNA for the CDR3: TGTGCCAGCAGTCCTCTTAGGGGATCCAATGAGCAGTTCTTC. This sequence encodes CASSPLRGSNEQFF.

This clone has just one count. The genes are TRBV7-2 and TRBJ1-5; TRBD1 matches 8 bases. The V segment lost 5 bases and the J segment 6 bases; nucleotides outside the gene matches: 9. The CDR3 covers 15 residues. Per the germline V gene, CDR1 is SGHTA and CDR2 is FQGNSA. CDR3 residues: CASSPGQGWVQPQHF. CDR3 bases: TGTGCCAGCAGCCCAGGACAGGGCTGGGTTCAGCCCCAGCATTTT. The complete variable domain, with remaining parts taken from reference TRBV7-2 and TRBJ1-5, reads GAGVSQSPSNKVTEKGKDVELRCDPISGHTALYWYRQSLGQGLEFLIYFQGNSAPDKSGLPSDRFSAERTGGSVSTLTIQRTQQEDSAVYLCASSPGQGWVQPQHFGDGTRLSIL.

CDR3 residues: CASSQGALNTEAFF. For the CDR3, the DNA is TGTGCCAGCAGTCAAGGGGCACTGAACACTGAAGCTTTCTTT. V usage is TRBV7-2 and J usage is TRBJ1-1; possible D gene TRBD1, 5 bases. The CDR3 spans 14 residues. Per germline, CDR1 SGHTA and CDR2 FQGNSA. The ends were cut back, 6 bases at V and 0 bases at J, with 11 bases in the middle.

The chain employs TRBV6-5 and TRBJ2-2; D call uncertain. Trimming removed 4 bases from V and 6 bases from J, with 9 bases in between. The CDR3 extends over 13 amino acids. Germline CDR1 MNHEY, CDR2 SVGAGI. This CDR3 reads CASSWASAGELFF. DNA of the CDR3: TGTGCCAGCAGTTGGGCGTCGGCCGGGGAGCTGTTTTTT.

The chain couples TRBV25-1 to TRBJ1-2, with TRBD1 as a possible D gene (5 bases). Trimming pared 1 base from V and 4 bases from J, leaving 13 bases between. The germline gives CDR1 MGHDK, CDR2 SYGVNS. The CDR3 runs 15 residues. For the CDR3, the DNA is TGTGCCAGCAGTGAATGGGGCAGGGTGGGCTATGGCTACACCTTC. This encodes CASSEWGRVGYGYTF.

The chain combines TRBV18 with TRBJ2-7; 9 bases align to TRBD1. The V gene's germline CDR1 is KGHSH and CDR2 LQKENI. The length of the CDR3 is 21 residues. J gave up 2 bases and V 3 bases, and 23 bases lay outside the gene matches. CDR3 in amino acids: CASSPKGGQGIHRDSTYEQYF. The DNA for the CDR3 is TGTGCCAGCTCACCGAAGGGCGGACAGGGGATACACCGGGACTCCACCTACGAGCAGTACTTC.

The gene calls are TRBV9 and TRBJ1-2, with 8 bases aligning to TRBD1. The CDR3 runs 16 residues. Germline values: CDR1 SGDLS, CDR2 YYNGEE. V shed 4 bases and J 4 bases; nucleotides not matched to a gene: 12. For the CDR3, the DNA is TGTGCCAGCAGCCCCCGATCGGGACAGGACTTCTATGGCTACACCTTC. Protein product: CASSPRSGQDFYGYTF.

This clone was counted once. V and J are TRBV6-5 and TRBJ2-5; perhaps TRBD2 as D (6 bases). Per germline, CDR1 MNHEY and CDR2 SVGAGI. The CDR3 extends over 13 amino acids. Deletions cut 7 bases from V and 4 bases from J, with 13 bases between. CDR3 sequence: CASTHGGAETQYF. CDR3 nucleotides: TGTGCCAGCACCCATGGAGGGGCAGAGACCCAGTACTTC.